This is a list of T cell receptor beta chains from one sample in a study of metastatic and nonmetastatic thyroid tumors. From the PCR reads, TCRdb re-called clones with MiXCR. The data contain over 14,000 clones, roughly 3.5% of them seen just once; the ten biggest clones take up around 29%. The sequencing sample was made of tumor tissue. The source of these receptors is a female donor with papillary thyroid cancer or a benign thyroid nodule (not recorded which). Some clones in this sample may be carry-over from other donors' samples. Both conserved end residues are part of each CDR3. D genes are given only for firm matches. Expanded clones get a size class; other rows say once, few or many, or leave the size out.

>TRBV6-1|TRBJ1-2|.|few
TGTGCCAGCAGTGAAGTCCACACTCAAGGCTACACCTTC
CASSEVHTQGYTF
>TRBV30|TRBJ2-7|.|.
TGTGCCTGGAGTGTCAGAAGACAGTCCCTCTCCTACGAGCAGTACTTC
CAWSVRRQSLSYEQYF
>TRBV20-1|TRBJ2-7|TRBD1|few
TGCAGTGCCATGAACTGGGACAGGCCCTACGAGCAGTACTTC
CSAMNWDRPYEQYF
>TRBV12-3/TRBV12-4|TRBJ2-6|.|.
TGTGCCAGCGGGGGGGGACAAGGGGCTGGGGCCAACGTCCTGACTTTC
CASGGGQGAGANVLTF
>TRBV6-1|TRBJ2-3|TRBD2|few
TGTGCCAGCAGTGAGCTAGCGGGAGGAGTTGGGAGCACAGATACGCAGTATTTT
CASSELAGGVGSTDTQYF
>TRBV6-1|TRBJ1-6|.|many
TGTGCCAGCAGTGAAAAGTCTGCCATGAATTCACCCCTCCACTTT
CASSEKSAMNSPLHF
>TRBV7-8|TRBJ1-2|.|few
TGTGCCAGCACCCCCGACGGGGGGAACTATGGCTACACCTTC
CASTPDGGNYGYTF
>TRBV6-2/TRBV6-3|TRBJ1-6|.|once
TGTGCCAGCAGTTATTACACAGGGACCTCATCCCTCCACTTT
CASSYYTGTSSLHF
>TRBV2|TRBJ2-7|.|few
TGTGCCAGCAGTGAGACCCCTACCTACGAGCAGTACTTC
CASSETPTYEQYF
>TRBV12-3/TRBV12-4|TRBJ2-5|.|.
TGTGCCAGCAGTCACCGGAGGGGCGGCGTGAGCCAGTACTTC
CASSHRRGGVSQYF
>TRBV6-1|TRBJ2-5|.|medium-sized
TGTGCCAGCAGTTATGGGTTGGACGGACCCCAGTACTTC
CASSYGLDGPQYF
>TRBV6-2/TRBV6-3|TRBJ2-1|.|.
TGTGCCAGCAGTTACGGTAGGGCCGCCTACAATGAGCAGTTCTTC
CASSYGRAAYNEQFF
>TRBV5-1|TRBJ2-5|TRBD1|medium-sized
TGCGCCAGCTCGGGACAGATGGAAGAGACCCAGTACTTC
CASSGQMEETQYF
>TRBV28|TRBJ1-2|TRBD1|.
TGTGCCACCTGGACAGGGCAAGGCTATGGCTACACCTTC
CATWTGQGYGYTF
>TRBV9|TRBJ2-3|TRBD2|.
TGTGCCAGCAGCCCCGGACTAGCGTCTAGCACAGATACGCAGTATTTT
CASSPGLASSTDTQYF
>TRBV7-9|TRBJ2-2|TRBD1|few
TGTGCCAGCAACAAGACAGGGGCGAACACCGGGGAGCTGTTTTTT
CASNKTGANTGELFF